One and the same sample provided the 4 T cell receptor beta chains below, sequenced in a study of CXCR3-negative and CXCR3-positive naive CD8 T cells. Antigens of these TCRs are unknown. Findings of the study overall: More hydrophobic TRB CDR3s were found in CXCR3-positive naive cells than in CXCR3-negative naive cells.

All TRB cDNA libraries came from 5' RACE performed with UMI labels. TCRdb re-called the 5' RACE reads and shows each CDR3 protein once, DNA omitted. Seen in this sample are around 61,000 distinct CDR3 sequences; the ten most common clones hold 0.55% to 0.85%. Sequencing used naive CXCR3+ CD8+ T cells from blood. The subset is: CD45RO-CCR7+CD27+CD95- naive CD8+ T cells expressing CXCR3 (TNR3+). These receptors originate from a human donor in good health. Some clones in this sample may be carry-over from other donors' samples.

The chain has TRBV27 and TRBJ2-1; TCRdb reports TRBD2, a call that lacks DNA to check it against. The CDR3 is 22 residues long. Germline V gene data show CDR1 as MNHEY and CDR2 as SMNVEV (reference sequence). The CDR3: CASSRSPLQGFSGGETYNEQFF.

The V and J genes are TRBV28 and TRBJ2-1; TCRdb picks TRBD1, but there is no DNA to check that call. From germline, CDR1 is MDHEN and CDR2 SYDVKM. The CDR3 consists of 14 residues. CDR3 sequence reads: CASSLVSRGNEQFF.

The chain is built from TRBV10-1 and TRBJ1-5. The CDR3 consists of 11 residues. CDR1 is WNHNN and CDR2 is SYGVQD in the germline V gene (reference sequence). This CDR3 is CASRRNQPQHF.

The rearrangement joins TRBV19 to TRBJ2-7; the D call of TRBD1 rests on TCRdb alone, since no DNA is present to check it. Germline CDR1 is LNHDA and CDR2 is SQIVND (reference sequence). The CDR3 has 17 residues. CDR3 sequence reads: CASSLFAGNAQPYEQYF.